This T cell receptor beta chain was sequenced for a study of technical replicates of blood from several donors. This table comes from immunoSEQ multiplex PCR, and its TCRdb copy is limited to in-frame clones, with some not included. This table holds about 90,000 clones, roughly 93% found once. This CDR3 comprises 15 residues. With 4 bases removed from V and 2 bases from J, the gap between germline ends came to 14 bases. CDR1 is SGHRS and CDR2 is YFSETQ in the germline V gene. The sequence was collected from a human donor in good health. Sequenced: T cells isolated from PBMCs. The chain has TRBV5-1 and TRBJ2-3; TRBD1 is a possible D gene (5 bases). CDR3 sequence reads: CASSILDTYTDTQYF. Written as DNA, the CDR3 is TGCGCCAGCAGCATATTGGACACCTACACAGATACGCAGTATTTT.